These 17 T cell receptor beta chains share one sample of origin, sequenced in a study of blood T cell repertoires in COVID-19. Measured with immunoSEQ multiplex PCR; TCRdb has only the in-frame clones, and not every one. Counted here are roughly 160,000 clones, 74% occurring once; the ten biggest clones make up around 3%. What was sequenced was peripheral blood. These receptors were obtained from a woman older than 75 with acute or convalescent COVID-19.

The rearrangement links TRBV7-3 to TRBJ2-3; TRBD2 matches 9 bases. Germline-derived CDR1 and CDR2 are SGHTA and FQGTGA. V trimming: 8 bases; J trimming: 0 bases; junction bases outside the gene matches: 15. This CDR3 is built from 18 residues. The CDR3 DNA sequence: TGTGCCAGCCGGGGAGGGGTTAGCGGGAGAGCTAGCACAGATACGCAGTATTTT. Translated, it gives CASRGGVSGRASTDTQYF.

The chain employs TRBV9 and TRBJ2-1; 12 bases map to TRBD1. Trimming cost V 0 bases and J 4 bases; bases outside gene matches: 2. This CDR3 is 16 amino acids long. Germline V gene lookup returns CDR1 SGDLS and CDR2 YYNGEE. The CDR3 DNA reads TGTGCCAGCAGCGTAGGGGGACAGGGGGCTTACAATGAGCAGTTCTTC. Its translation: CASSVGGQGAYNEQFF.

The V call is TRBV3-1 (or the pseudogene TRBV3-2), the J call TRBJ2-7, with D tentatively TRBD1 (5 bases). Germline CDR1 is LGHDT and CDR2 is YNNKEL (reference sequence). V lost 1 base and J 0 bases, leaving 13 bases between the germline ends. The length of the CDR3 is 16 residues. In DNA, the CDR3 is TGTGCCAGCAGCCAAGGAGGACGACAGTACTCCTACGAGCAGTACTTC. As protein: CASSQGGRQYSYEQYF.

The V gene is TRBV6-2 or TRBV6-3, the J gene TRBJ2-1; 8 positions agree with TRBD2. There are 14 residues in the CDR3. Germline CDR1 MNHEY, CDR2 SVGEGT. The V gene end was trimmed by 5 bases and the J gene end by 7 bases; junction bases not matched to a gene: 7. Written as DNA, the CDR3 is TGTGCCAGCAGTACGGGAGGGCCAAGTAATGAGCAGTTCTTC. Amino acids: CASSTGGPSNEQFF.

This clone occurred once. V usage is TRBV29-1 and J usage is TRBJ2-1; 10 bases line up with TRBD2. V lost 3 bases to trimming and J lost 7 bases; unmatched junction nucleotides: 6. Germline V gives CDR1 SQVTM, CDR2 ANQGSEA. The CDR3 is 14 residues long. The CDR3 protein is CSVDLAGGNNEQFF. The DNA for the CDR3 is TGCAGCGTTGACTTAGCGGGAGGCAATAATGAGCAGTTCTTC.

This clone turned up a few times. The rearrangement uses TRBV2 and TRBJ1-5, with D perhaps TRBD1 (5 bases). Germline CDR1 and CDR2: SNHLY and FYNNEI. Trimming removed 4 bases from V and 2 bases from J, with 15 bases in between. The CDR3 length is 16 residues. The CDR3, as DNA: TGTGCCAGCAGTGGCGGTACGGGGGTTGGCAATCAGCCCCAGCATTTT. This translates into CASSGGTGVGNQPQHF.

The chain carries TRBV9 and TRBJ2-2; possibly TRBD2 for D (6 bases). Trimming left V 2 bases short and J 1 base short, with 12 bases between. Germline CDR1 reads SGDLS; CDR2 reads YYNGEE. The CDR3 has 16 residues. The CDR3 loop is CASSVSLAVNTGELFF. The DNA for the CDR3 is TGTGCCAGCAGCGTGTCACTAGCTGTGAACACCGGGGAGCTGTTTTTT.

CDR3 sequence reads: CASSTGETGELFF. The CDR3 coding sequence is TGTGCCAGCAGTACAGGGGAGACCGGGGAGCTGTTTTTT. V and J are TRBV7-9 and TRBJ2-2, with 7 bases matching TRBD1. Germline-derived CDR1 and CDR2 are SEHNR and FQNEAQ (reference sequence). J was trimmed by 5 bases and V by 6 bases; bases with no gene match: 3. The CDR3 runs to 13 residues.

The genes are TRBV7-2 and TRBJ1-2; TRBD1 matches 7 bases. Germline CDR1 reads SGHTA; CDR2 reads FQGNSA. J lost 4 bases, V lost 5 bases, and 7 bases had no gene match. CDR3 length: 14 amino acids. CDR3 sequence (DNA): TGTGCCAGCAGCGAACCGGGACAGCTCTATGGCTACACCTTC. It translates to CASSEPGQLYGYTF.

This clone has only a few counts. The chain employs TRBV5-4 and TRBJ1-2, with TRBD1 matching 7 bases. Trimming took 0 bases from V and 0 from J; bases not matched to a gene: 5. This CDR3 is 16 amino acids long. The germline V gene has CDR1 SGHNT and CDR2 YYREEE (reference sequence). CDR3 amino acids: CASSLGSGGANYGYTF. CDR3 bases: TGTGCCAGCAGCTTGGGATCAGGGGGAGCTAACTATGGCTACACCTTC.

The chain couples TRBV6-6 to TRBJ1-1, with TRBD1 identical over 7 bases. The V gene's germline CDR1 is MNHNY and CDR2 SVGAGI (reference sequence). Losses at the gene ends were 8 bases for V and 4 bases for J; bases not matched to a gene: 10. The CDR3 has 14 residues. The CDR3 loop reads CASLSGTETTEAFF. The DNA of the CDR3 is TGTGCCAGCCTTTCCGGGACAGAGACCACTGAAGCTTTCTTT.

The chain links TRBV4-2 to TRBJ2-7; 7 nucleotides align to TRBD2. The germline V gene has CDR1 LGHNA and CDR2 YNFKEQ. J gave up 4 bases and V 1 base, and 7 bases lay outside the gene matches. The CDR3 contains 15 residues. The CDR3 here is CASSQVEASGYEQYF. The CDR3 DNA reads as TGTGCCAGCAGCCAAGTCGAGGCTAGCGGTTACGAGCAGTACTTC.

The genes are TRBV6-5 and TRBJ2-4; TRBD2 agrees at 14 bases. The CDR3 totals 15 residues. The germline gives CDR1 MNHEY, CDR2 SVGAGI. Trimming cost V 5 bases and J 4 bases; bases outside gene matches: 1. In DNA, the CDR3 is TGTGCCAGCAGTCGACTAGCGGGAGGGAAAAACATTCAGTACTTC. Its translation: CASSRLAGGKNIQYF.

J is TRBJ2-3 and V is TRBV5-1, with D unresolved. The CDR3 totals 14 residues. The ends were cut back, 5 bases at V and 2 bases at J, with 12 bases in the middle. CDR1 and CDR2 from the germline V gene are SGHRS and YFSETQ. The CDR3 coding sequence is TGCGCCAGCAGGGCTCAAACTAACACAGATACGCAGTATTTT. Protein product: CASRAQTNTDTQYF.

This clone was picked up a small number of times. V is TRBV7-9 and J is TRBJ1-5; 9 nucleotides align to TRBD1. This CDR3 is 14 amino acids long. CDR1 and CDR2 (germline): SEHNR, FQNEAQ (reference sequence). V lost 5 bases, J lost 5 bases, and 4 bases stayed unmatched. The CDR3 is CASSQTGGDQPQHF. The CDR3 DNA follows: TGTGCCAGCAGCCAGACAGGGGGGGATCAGCCCCAGCATTTT.

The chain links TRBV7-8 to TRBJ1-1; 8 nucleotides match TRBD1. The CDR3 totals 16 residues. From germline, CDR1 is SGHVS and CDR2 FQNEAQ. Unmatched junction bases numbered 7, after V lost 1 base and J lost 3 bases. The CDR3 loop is CASSLDRGVKYTEAFF. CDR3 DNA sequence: TGTGCCAGCAGCTTAGACAGGGGGGTCAAGTACACTGAAGCTTTCTTT. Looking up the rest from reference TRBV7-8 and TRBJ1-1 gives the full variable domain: GAGVSQSPRYKVAKRGQDVALRCDPISGHVSLFWYQQALGQGPEFLTYFQNEAQLDKSGLPSDRFFAERPEGSVSTLKIQRTQQEDSAVYLCASSLDRGVKYTEAFFGQGTRLTVV.

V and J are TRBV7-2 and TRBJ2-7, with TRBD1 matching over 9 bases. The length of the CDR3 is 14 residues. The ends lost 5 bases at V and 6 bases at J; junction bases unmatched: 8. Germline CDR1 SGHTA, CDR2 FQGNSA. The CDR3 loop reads CASSMTGGMGEQYF. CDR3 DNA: TGTGCCAGCAGCATGACAGGGGGAATGGGCGAGCAGTACTTC.